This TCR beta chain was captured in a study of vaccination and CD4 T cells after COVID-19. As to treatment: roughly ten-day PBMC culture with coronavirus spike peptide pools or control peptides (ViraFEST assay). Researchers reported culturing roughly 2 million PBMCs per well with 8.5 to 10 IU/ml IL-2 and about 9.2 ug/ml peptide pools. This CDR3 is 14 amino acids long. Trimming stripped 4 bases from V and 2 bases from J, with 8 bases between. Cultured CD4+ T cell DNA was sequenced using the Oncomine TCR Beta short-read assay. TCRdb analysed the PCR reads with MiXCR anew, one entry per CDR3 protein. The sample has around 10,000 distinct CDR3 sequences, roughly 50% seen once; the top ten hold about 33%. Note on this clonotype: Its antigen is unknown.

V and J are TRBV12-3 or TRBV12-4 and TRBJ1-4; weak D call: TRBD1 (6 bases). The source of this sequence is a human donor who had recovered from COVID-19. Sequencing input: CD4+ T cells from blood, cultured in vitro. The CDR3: CASSSGQTNEKLFF. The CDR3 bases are TGTGCCAGCAGTTCCGGACAGACTAATGAAAAACTGTTTTTT.